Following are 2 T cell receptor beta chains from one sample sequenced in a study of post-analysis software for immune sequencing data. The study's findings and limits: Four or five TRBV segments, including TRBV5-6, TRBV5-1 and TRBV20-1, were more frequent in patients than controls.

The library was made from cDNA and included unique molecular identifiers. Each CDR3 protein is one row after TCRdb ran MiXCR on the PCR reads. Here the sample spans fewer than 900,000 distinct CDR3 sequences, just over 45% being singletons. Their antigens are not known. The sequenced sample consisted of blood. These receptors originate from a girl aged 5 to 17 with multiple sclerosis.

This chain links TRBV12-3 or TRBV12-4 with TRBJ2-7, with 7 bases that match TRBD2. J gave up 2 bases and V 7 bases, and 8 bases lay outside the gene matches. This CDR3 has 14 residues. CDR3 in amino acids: CASTVGGPTYEQYF. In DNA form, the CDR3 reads TGTGCCAGCACGGTGGGAGGGCCCACCTACGAGCAGTACTTC.

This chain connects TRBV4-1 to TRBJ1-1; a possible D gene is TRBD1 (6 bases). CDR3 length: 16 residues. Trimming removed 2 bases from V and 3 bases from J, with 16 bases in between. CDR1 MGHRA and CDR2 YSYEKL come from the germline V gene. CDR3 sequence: CASSQRSEGGYTEAFF. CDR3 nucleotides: TGCGCCAGCAGCCAAAGGTCGGAAGGGGGGTACACTGAAGCTTTCTTT.